Shown below are 19 T cell receptor beta chains from a single sample sequenced in a study of shared clonotypes between healthy human individuals. Assay: immunoSEQ multiplex PCR; the TCRdb copy retains only in-frame clones and omits some. The table records approximately 620,000 clones, less than 98% of them present only once. The sequenced sample was naive CD4+ T cells sorted from blood. The subset denotes: CD45RA+ positively selected. These receptors were taken from a woman in her twenties or thirties in good health.

The chain has TRBV6-6 and TRBJ2-7; D is possibly TRBD2 (5 bases). Trimming stripped 4 bases from V and 3 bases from J, with 16 bases between. This CDR3 has 15 residues. Germline CDR1 reads MNHNY; CDR2 reads SVGAGI (reference sequence). The CDR3 DNA reads TGTGCCAGCAGTTTCTCCTCCGGGATTAGCTACGAGCAGTACTTC. It is translated as CASSFSSGISYEQYF.

The chain combines TRBV28 with TRBJ2-1; D call uncertain. Germline-derived CDR1 and CDR2 are MDHEN and SYDVKM. The CDR3 is 13 residues long. V lost 10 bases to trimming and J lost 0 bases, with 10 bases between them. The CDR3 coding sequence is TGTGCCATTGGGAACCCCTCCTACAATGAGCAGTTCTTC. It codes for CAIGNPSYNEQFF.

This clone has a single count. The chain has TRBV13 and TRBJ2-5, with 8 bases lining up with TRBD1. Trimming removed 5 bases from V and 9 bases from J; junction bases left unmatched: 8. The V gene's germline CDR1 is PRHDT and CDR2 FYEKMQ (reference sequence). The CDR3 runs 13 residues. CDR3 protein: CASSPQGARAQYF. For the CDR3, the DNA is TGTGCCAGCAGCCCTCAGGGGGCGCGGGCCCAGTACTTC.

The J gene is TRBJ2-1, the V gene TRBV28; TRBD2 aligns across 13 bases. The V gene end was trimmed by 6 bases and the J gene end by 10 bases; junction bases not matched to a gene: 6. Germline V lookup: CDR1 MDHEN, CDR2 SYDVKM. This CDR3 contains 14 residues. CDR3 amino acids: CASSGLAGVEEQFF. CDR3 bases: TGTGCCAGCAGCGGACTAGCGGGAGTGGAGGAGCAGTTCTTC.

CDR3 residues: CASSMFAGQETQYF. As DNA, the CDR3 is TGTGCCAGTAGTATGTTCGCTGGGCAAGAGACCCAGTACTTC. The rearrangement joins TRBV19 to TRBJ2-5; D unclear. The CDR3 contains 14 residues. Trimming removed 3 bases at V and 2 bases at J, with 10 bases between. The germline V gene encodes CDR1 LNHDA and CDR2 SQIVND (reference sequence).

The chain uses TRBV5-1 and TRBJ2-3, with 12 nucleotides matching TRBD2. Germline V gene sequence: CDR1 SGHRS, CDR2 YFSETQ. The junction had 14 bases not matched to a gene; V was cut back by 3 bases and J by 3 bases. The CDR3 spans 19 residues. The CDR3 nucleotides read TGCGCCAGCAGCTCACCAAATATTGGACTAGCGGGATCGACAGATACGCAGTATTTT. Translation: CASSSPNIGLAGSTDTQYF.

The chain links TRBV2 to TRBJ1-5; D gene uncertain. The germline gives CDR1 SNHLY, CDR2 FYNNEI. The CDR3 has 12 residues. V lost 6 bases and J lost 10, with 13 bases in between. The CDR3 DNA follows: TGTGCCAGCAGCTTCGGGGAGGGTCCCCAGCATTTT. Protein: CASSFGEGPQHF. Drawing the rest from reference TRBV2 and TRBJ1-5, the complete variable domain is EPEVTQTPSHQVTQMGQEVILRCVPISNHLYFYWYRQILGQKVEFLVSFYNNEISEKSEIFDDQFSVERPDGSNFTLKIRSTKLEDSAMYFCASSFGEGPQHFGDGTRLSIL.

The chain combines TRBV11-2 with TRBJ1-2; possibly TRBD1 for D (6 bases). The germline gives CDR1 SGHAT, CDR2 FQNNGV. Trimming stripped 4 bases from V and 6 bases from J, with 12 bases between. The CDR3 runs to 13 residues. The DNA for the CDR3 is TGTGCCAGCAGCTCGGAAGGGGACAATGGCTACACCTTC. Its protein product is CASSSEGDNGYTF.

The genes are TRBV5-1 and TRBJ2-7, with 14 bases aligning to TRBD2. The CDR3 covers 19 residues. Per the germline V gene, CDR1 is SGHRS and CDR2 is YFSETQ. Germline trimming cut 3 bases from V and 0 bases from J; bases unmatched to any gene: 11. CDR3 residues: CASSSQTSGREPTSYEQYF. The CDR3 bases are TGCGCCAGCAGCTCACAGACTAGCGGGAGGGAACCCACCTCCTACGAGCAGTACTTC.

J is TRBJ1-2 and V is TRBV2, with 7 bases aligning to TRBD1. This CDR3 has 14 amino acids. The V and J ends lost 6 bases and 4 bases, in that order; junction bases with no gene match: 8. Germline V lookup: CDR1 SNHLY, CDR2 FYNNEI. CDR3 sequence reads: CASSGDSPRYGYTF. CDR3 DNA sequence: TGTGCCAGCAGCGGGGACAGTCCGCGCTATGGCTACACCTTC. Drawing the rest from reference TRBV2 and TRBJ1-2, the complete variable domain is EPEVTQTPSHQVTQMGQEVILRCVPISNHLYFYWYRQILGQKVEFLVSFYNNEISEKSEIFDDQFSVERPDGSNFTLKIRSTKLEDSAMYFCASSGDSPRYGYTFGSGTRLTVV.

Only one count was recorded for this clone. The chain recombines TRBV29-1 with TRBJ1-4, with D perhaps TRBD1 (5 bases). The CDR3 is made up of 15 amino acids. With 6 bases removed from V and 8 bases from J, the gap between germline ends came to 22 bases. In germline, CDR1 is SQVTM, CDR2 ANQGSEA. CDR3 sequence: CSVTSPGVGEEKLFF. CDR3 coding DNA: TGCAGCGTGACCTCGCCGGGGGTCGGGGAGGAAAAACTGTTTTTT.

The V gene is TRBV11-2, the J gene TRBJ1-1; TRBD1 agrees at 9 bases. V shed 1 base and J 4 bases; nucleotides not matched to a gene: 4. Germline CDR1 SGHAT, CDR2 FQNNGV. The CDR3 extends over 15 amino acids. The CDR3 nucleotides are TGTGCCAGCAGCTTAGGGGGACAGGGAGGCACTGAAGCTTTCTTT. Translated, it gives CASSLGGQGGTEAFF. Filled out from reference TRBV11-2 and TRBJ1-1, the complete variable domain reads EAGVAQSPRYKIIEKRQSVAFWCNPISGHATLYWYQQILGQGPKLLIQFQNNGVVDDSQLPKDRFSAERLKGVDSTLKIQPAKLEDSAVYLCASSLGGQGGTEAFFGQGTRLTVV.

The chain employs TRBV7-6 and TRBJ2-1; TRBD2 matches 8 bases. The germline CDR1 and CDR2 sequences are SGHVS and FNYEAQ. CDR3 length equals 16 residues. Germline trimming cut 0 bases from V and 2 bases from J; bases unmatched to any gene: 3. The DNA for the CDR3 is TGTGCCAGCAGCTTAGCGGGACTAGACCCCTACAATGAGCAGTTCTTC. Translated, it gives CASSLAGLDPYNEQFF.

The J gene is TRBJ2-1, the V gene TRBV28; 8 bases map to TRBD2. The germline gives CDR1 MDHEN, CDR2 SYDVKM. This CDR3 spans 15 amino acids. V trimming: 9 bases; J trimming: 0 bases; junction bases outside the gene matches: 7. In DNA, the CDR3 is TGTGCCAGTACTAGAGCGGGAGTCTCCTACAATGAGCAGTTCTTC. It yields the protein CASTRAGVSYNEQFF. Combining the CDR3 with reference TRBV28 and TRBJ2-1 gives the whole variable domain DVKVTQSSRYLVKRTGEKVFLECVQDMDHENMFWYRQDPGLGLRLIYFSYDVKMKEKGDIPEGYSVSREKKERFSLILESASTNQTSMYLCASTRAGVSYNEQFFGPGTRLTVL.

This sequence joins TRBV19 and TRBJ2-3; 10 nucleotides match TRBD2. Germline V gene data show CDR1 as LNHDA and CDR2 as SQIVND (reference sequence). The CDR3 covers 16 residues. V was clipped by 4 bases and J by 2 bases; unmatched bases: 6. This CDR3 is CASSTTSGSTTDTQYF. CDR3 bases: TGTGCCAGTAGTACGACTAGCGGGTCTACCACAGATACGCAGTATTTT.

V is TRBV27 and J is TRBJ1-5, with D perhaps matching TRBD1 (5 bases). V lost 3 bases, J lost 0 bases, and 12 bases lay in between. This CDR3 is 16 amino acids long. CDR1 MNHEY and CDR2 SMNVEV come from the germline V gene (reference sequence). The CDR3, as DNA: TGTGCCAGCAGTTTCTGGGGGGGAGATAGCAATCAGCCCCAGCATTTT. Its translation: CASSFWGGDSNQPQHF.

The count of this clone is one. The chain couples TRBV29-1 to TRBJ2-3; D is perhaps TRBD1 (6 bases). V was trimmed by 5 bases and J by 3 bases, leaving 12 bases between them. The CDR3 spans 13 residues. The germline CDR1 and CDR2 sequences are SQVTM and ANQGSEA. CDR3 nucleotide sequence: TGCAGCGTTCCGGGGCAGGGGACAGATACGCAGTATTTT. This codes for CSVPGQGTDTQYF.

The chain links TRBV11-2 to TRBJ2-3; 9 bases fit TRBD2. In germline, CDR1 is SGHAT, CDR2 FQNNGV. The trim removed 4 bases at V and 7 bases at J, leaving 6 bases unmatched. There are 14 residues in the CDR3. The CDR3 DNA sequence: TGTGCCAGCAGCTCAGCGGGAGGCTGGAATACGCAGTATTTT. Amino acids: CASSSAGGWNTQYF.

The chain joins TRBV5-1 to TRBJ2-1; perhaps D is TRBD1 or TRBD2 (5 bases each). CDR3 length: 14 amino acids. Per germline, CDR1 SGHRS and CDR2 YFSETQ. Trimming stripped 6 bases from V and 2 bases from J, with 12 bases between. The CDR3: CASMMGVTYNEQFF. The DNA of the CDR3 is TGCGCCAGCATGATGGGGGTTACCTACAATGAGCAGTTCTTC.